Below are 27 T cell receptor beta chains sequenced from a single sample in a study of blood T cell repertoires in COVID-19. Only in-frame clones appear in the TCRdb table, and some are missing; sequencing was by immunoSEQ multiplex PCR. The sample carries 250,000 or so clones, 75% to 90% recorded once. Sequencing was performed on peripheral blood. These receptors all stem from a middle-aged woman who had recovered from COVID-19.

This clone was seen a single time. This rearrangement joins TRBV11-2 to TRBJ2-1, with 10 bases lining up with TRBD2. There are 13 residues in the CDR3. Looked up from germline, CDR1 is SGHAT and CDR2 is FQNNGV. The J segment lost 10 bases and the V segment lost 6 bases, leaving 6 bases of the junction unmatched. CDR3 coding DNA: TGTGCCAGCAGACTAGCGGGAAGGGGGGAGCAGTTCTTC. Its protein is CASRLAGRGEQFF.

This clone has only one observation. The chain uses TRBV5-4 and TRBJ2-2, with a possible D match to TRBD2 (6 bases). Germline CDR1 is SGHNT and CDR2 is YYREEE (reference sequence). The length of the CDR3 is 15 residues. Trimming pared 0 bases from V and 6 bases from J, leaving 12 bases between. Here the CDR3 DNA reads TGTGCCAGCAGCTTGGCGGGAGAACACCCCGGGGAGCTGTTTTTT. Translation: CASSLAGEHPGELFF.

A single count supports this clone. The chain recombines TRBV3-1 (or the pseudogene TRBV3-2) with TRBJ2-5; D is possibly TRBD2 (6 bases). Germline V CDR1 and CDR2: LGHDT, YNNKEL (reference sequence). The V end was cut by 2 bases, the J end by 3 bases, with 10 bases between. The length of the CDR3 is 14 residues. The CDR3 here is CASSQWGVKETQYF. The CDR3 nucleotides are TGTGCCAGCAGCCAATGGGGGGTCAAAGAGACCCAGTACTTC.

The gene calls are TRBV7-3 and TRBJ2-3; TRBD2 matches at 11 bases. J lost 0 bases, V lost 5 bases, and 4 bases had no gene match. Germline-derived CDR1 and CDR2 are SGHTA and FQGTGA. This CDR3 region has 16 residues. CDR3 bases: TGTGCCAGCAGCCCCCTAGCGGGGGGAAGCACAGATACGCAGTATTTT. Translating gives CASSPLAGGSTDTQYF.

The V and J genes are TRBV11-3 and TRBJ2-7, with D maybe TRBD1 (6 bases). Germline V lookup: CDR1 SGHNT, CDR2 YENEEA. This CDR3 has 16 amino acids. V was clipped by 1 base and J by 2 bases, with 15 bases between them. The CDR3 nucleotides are TGTGCCAGCAGCTTAGGGGTGTTGGGGACACCCTACGAGCAGTACGTC. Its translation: CASSLGVLGTPYEQYV.

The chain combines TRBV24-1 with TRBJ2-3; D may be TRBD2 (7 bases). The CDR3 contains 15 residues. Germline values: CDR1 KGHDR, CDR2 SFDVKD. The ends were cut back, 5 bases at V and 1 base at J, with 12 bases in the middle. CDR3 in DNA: TGTGCCACCAGTGTGGGGGGGGCCGGCACAGATACGCAGTATTTT. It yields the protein CATSVGGAGTDTQYF.

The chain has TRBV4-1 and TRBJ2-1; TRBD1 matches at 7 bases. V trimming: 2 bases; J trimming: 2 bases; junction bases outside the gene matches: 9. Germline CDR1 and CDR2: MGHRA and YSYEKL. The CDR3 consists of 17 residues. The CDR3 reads CASSQPVDRDAYNEQFF. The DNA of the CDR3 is TGCGCCAGCAGCCAACCAGTTGACAGGGACGCCTACAATGAGCAGTTCTTC.

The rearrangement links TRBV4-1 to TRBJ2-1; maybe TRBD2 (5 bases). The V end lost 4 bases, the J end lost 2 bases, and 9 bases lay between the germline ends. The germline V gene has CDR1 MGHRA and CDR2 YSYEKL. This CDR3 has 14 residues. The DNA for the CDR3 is TGCGCCAGCAGCCCTTCGGGAACCTACAATGAGCAGTTCTTC. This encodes CASSPSGTYNEQFF.

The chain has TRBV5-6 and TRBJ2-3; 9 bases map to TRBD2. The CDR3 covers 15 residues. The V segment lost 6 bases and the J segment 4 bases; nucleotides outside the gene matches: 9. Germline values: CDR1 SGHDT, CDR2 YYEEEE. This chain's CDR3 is CASTLAGVGADTQYF. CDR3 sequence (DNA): TGTGCCAGCACCTTAGCGGGGGTGGGGGCAGATACGCAGTATTTT.

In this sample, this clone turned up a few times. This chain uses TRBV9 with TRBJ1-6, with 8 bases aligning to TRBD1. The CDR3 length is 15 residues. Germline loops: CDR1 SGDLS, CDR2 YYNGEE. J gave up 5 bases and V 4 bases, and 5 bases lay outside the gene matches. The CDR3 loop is CASSPTGQDNSPLHF. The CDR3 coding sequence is TGTGCCAGCAGCCCCACGGGACAGGATAATTCACCCCTCCACTTT. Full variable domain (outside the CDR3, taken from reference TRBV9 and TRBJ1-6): DSGVTQTPKHLITATGQRVTLRCSPRSGDLSVYWYQQSLDQGLQFLIQYYNGEERAKGNILERFSAQQFPDLHSELNLSSLELGDSALYFCASSPTGQDNSPLHFGNGTRLTVT.

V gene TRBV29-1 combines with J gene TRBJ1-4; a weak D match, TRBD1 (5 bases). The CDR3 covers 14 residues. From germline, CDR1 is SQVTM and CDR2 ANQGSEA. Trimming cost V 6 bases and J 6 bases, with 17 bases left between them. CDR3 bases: TGCAGCGTGGCCGTGGGGGGTCGCGATGAAAAACTGTTTTTT. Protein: CSVAVGGRDEKLFF.

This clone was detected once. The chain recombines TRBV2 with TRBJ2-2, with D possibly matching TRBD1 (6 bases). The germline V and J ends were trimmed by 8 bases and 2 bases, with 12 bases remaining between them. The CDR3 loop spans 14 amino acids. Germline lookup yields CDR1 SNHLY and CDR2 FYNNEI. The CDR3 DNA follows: TGTGCCAGCCAAGTGGACAGTAACACCGGGGAGCTGTTTTTT. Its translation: CASQVDSNTGELFF.

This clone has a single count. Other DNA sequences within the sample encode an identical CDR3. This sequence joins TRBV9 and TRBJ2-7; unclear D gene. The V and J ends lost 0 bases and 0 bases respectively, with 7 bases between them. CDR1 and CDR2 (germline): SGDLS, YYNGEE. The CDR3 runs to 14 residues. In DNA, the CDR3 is TGTGCCAGCAGCGTAGGCGGCGACTCCTACGAGCAGTACTTC. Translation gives CASSVGGDSYEQYF. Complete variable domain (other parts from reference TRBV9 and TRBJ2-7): DSGVTQTPKHLITATGQRVTLRCSPRSGDLSVYWYQQSLDQGLQFLIQYYNGEERAKGNILERFSAQQFPDLHSELNLSSLELGDSALYFCASSVGGDSYEQYFGPGTRLTVT.

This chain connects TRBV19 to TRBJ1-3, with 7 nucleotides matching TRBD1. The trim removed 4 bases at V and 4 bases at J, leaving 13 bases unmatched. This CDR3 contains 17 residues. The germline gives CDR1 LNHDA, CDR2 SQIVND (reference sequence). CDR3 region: CASSTTSGGTLGNTIYF. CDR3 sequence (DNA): TGTGCCAGTAGTACGACGTCAGGGGGTACTTTGGGAAACACCATATATTTT. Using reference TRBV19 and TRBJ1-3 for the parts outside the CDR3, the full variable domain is DGGITQSPKYLFRKEGQNVTLSCEQNLNHDAMYWYRQDPGQGLRLIYYSQIVNDFQKGDIAEGYSVSREKKESFPLTVTSAQKNPTAFYLCASSTTSGGTLGNTIYFGEGSWLTVV.

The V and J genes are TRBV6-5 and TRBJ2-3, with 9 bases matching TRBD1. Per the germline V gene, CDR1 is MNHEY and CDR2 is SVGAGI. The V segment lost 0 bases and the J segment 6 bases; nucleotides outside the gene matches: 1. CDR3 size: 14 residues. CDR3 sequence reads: CASSYSTGGDTQYF. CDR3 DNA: TGTGCCAGCAGTTACTCGACAGGGGGGGATACGCAGTATTTT.

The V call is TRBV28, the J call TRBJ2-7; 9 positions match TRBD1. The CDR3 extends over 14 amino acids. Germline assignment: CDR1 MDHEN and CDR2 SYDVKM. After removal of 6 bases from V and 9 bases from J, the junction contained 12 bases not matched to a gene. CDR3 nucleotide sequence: TGTGCCAGCAGGGATCCGGGACAGGGTGTAGGGCAGTACTTC. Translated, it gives CASRDPGQGVGQYF.

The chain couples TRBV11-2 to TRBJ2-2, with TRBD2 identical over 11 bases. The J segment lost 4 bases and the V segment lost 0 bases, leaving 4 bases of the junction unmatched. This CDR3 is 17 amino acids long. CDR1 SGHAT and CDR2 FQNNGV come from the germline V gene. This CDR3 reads CASSLDLTSGITGELFF. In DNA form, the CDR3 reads TGTGCCAGCAGCTTAGATCTGACTAGCGGGATCACCGGGGAGCTGTTTTTT.

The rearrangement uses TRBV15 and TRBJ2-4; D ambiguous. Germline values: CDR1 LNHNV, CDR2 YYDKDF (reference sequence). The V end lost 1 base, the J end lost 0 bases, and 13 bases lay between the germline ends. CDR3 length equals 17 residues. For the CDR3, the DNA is TGTGCCACCAGCAGAGGACGGCAGACTGCAGCCAAAAACATTCAGTACTTC. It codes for CATSRGRQTAAKNIQYF. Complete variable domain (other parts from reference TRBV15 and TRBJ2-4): DAMVIQNPRYQVTQFGKPVTLSCSQTLNHNVMYWYQQKSSQAPKLLFHYYDKDFNNEADTPDNFQSRRPNTSFCFLDIRSPGLGDTAMYLCATSRGRQTAAKNIQYFGAGTRLSVL.

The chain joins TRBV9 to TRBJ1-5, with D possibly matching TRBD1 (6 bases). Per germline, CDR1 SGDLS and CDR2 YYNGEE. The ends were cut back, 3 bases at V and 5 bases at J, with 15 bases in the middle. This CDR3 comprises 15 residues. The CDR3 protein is CASSEKGDRHQPQHF. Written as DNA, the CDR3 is TGTGCCAGCAGCGAAAAAGGAGACAGGCATCAGCCCCAGCATTTT.

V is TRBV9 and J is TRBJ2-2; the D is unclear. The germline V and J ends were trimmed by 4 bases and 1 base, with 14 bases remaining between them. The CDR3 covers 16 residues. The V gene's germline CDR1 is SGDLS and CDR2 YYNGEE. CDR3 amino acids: CASSSFGGENTGELFF. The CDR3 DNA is TGTGCCAGCAGCTCCTTTGGCGGAGAGAACACCGGGGAGCTGTTTTTT.

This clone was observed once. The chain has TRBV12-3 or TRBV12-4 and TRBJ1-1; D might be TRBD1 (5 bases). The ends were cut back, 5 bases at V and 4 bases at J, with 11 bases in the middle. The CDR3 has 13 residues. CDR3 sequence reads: CASSPRRGTEAFF. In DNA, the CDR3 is TGTGCCAGCAGTCCCCGAAGGGGCACTGAAGCTTTCTTT.

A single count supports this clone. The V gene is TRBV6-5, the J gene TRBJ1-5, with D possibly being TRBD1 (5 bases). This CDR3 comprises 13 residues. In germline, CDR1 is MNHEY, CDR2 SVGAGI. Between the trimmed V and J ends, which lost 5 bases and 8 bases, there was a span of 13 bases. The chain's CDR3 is CASSNRGQEPQHF. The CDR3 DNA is TGTGCCAGCAGTAATAGGGGCCAGGAGCCCCAGCATTTT.

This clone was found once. CDR3 sequence reads: CASSRGQVSPLHF. The CDR3 DNA reads TGTGCCAGCAGCCGAGGGCAGGTTTCACCCCTCCACTTT. This chain connects TRBV3-1 (or the pseudogene TRBV3-2) to TRBJ1-6; D is uncertain. V gave up 4 bases and J gave up 9 bases, with 10 bases separating them. The CDR3 has 13 amino acids. The germline CDR1 and CDR2 sequences are LGHDT and YNNKEL (reference sequence).

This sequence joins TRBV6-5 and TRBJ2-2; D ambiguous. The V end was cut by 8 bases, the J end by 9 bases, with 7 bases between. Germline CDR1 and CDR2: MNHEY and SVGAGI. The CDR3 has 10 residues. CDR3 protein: CASGGRELFF. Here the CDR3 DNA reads TGTGCCAGCGGCGGCCGGGAGCTGTTTTTT.

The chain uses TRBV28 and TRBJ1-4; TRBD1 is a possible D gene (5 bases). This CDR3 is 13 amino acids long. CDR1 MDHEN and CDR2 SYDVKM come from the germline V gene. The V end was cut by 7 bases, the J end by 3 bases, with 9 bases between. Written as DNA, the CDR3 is TGTGCCAGCACGGGGGGGTCTAATGAAAAACTGTTTTTT. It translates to CASTGGSNEKLFF.

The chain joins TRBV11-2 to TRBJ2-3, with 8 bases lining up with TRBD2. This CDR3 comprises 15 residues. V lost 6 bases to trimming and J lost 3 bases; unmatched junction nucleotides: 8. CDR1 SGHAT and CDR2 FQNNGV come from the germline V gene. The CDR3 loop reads CASRGLVLRTDTQYF. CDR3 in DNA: TGTGCCAGCAGGGGACTAGTCCTTCGAACAGATACGCAGTATTTT.

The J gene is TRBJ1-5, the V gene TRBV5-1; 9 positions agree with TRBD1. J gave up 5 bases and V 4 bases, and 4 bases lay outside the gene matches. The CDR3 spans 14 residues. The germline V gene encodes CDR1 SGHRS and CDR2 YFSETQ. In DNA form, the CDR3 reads TGCGCCAGCAGCACGGGACAGGGAGATCAGCCCCAGCATTTT. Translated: CASSTGQGDQPQHF. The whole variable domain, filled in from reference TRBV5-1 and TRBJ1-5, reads KAGVTQTPRYLIKTRGQQVTLSCSPISGHRSVSWYQQTPGQGLQFLFEYFSETQRNKGNFPGRFSGRQFSNSRSEMNVSTLELGDSALYLCASSTGQGDQPQHFGDGTRLSIL.